This T cell receptor beta chain is from a study of blood T cell repertoires in COVID-19. Whole-study context: T cells, B-cell-depleted T cells, or PBMCs supplied cDNA or gDNA.

The CDR3 extends over 16 amino acids. Germline V lookup: CDR1 SGHVS, CDR2 FQNEAQ. The V and J ends lost 3 bases and 1 base, in that order; junction bases with no gene match: 7. Authors' data handling: Using reference gene primer amplification, nucleated cell counts were estimated. Clones were sequenced by immunoSEQ multiplex PCR, and TCRdb holds only the in-frame ones, with some missing. Clone size and V and J calls were adopted from that table, with D and trimming inferred from the DNA. The sample includes 250,000 to 300,000 clones, about nine tenths of them seen just once. The V and J genes are TRBV7-8 and TRBJ1-1; 8 positions match TRBD1. The sequence derives from a man aged 50-60 years with acute or convalescent COVID-19. Source material: peripheral blood. CDR3 amino acids: CASSFTPGTGNTEAFF. The CDR3 DNA reads as TGTGCCAGCAGCTTTACCCCCGGGACAGGGAACACTGAAGCTTTCTTT. The variable domain in full, with the rest retrieved from reference TRBV7-8 and TRBJ1-1, is GAGVSQSPRYKVAKRGQDVALRCDPISGHVSLFWYQQALGQGPEFLTYFQNEAQLDKSGLPSDRFFAERPEGSVSTLKIQRTQQEDSAVYLCASSFTPGTGNTEAFFGQGTRLTVV.